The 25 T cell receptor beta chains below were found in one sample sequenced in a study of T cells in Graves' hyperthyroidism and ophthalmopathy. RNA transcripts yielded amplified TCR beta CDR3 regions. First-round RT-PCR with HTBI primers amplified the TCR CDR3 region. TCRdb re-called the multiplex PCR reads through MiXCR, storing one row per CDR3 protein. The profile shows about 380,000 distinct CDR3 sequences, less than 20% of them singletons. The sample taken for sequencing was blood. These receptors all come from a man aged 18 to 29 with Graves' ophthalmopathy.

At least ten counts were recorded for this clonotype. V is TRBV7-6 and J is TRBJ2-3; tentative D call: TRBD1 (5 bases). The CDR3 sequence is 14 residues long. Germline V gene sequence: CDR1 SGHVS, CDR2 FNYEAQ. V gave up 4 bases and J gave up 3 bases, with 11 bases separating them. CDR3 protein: CASSSRQLTDTQYF. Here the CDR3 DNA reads TGTGCCAGCAGCTCCCGACAGCTGACAGATACGCAGTATTTT.

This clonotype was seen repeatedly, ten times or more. CDR3 sequence (DNA): TGTGCCAGCAGCTTCGTGTTGGACCCTTACACAGATACGCAGTATTTT. Protein: CASSFVLDPYTDTQYF. The V gene is TRBV5-8, the J gene TRBJ2-3; D remains unclear. Trimming left V 2 bases short and J 2 bases short, with 15 bases between. This CDR3 region has 16 residues. The germline CDR1 and CDR2 sequences are SGHTS and YDEGEE.

CDR3 coding DNA: TGTGCCAGCAGCCCTGGGGACAGGGACAACAATGAGCAGTTCTTC. It is translated as CASSPGDRDNNEQFF. V is TRBV6-1 and J is TRBJ2-1; TRBD1 agrees at 9 bases. Germline-derived CDR1 and CDR2 are MNHNS and SASEGT. Germline trimming cut 6 bases from V and 5 bases from J; bases unmatched to any gene: 8. The CDR3 spans 15 residues.

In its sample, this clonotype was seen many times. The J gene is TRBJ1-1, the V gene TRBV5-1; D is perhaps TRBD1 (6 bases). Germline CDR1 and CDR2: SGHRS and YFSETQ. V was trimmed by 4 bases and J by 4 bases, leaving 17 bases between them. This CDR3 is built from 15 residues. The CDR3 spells CASSPDNRVSTEAFF. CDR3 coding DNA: TGCGCCAGCAGCCCTGATAACAGGGTAAGCACTGAAGCTTTCTTT.

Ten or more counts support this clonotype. As DNA, the CDR3 is TGCAGTGCTAGAGGAGGGCACGAGCAGTACTTC. Translation: CSARGGHEQYF. The chain links TRBV20-1 to TRBJ2-7, with D possibly matching TRBD2 (5 bases). The length of the CDR3 is 11 residues. V lost 1 base, J lost 5 bases, and 6 bases lay in between. Germline lookup yields CDR1 DFQATT and CDR2 SNEGSKA (reference sequence).

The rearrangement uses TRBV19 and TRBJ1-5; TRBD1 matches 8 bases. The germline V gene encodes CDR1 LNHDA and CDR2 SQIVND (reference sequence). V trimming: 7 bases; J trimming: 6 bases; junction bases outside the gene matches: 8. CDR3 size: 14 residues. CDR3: CASTPDRDFQPQHF. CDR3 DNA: TGTGCCAGTACCCCGGACAGGGATTTTCAGCCCCAGCATTTT.

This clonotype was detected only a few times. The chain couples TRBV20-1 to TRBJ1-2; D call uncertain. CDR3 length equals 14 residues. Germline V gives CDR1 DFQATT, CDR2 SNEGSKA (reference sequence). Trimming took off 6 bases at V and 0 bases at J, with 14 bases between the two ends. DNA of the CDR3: TGCAGTGCCCTTCTAGAGGGTGCTAACTATGGCTACACCTTC. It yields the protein CSALLEGANYGYTF.

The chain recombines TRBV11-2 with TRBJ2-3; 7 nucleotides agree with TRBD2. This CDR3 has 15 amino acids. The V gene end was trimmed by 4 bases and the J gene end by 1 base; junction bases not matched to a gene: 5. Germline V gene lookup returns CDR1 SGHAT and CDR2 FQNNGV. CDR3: CASSSGTTRTDTQYF. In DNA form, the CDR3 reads TGTGCCAGCAGCTCCGGGACTACACGCACAGATACGCAGTATTTT.

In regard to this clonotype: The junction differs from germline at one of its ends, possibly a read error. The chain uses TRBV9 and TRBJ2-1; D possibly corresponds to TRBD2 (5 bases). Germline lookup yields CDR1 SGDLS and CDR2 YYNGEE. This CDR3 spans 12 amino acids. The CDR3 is CASSGPYNEQFF. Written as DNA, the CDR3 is TGCGCCAGCAGCGGACCCTACAATGAGCAGTTCTTC.

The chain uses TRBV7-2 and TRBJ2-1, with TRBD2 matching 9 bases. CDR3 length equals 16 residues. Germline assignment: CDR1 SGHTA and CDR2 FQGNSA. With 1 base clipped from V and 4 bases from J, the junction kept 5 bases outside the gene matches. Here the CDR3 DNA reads TGTGCCAGCAGCTTAGTCCGACTAGCGGTGTACAATGAGCAGTTCTTC. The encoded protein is CASSLVRLAVYNEQFF. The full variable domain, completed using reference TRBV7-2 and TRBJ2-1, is GAGVSQSPSNKVTEKGKDVELRCDPISGHTALYWYRQSLGQGLEFLIYFQGNSAPDKSGLPSDRFSAERTGGSVSTLTIQRTQQEDSAVYLCASSLVRLAVYNEQFFGPGTRLTVL.

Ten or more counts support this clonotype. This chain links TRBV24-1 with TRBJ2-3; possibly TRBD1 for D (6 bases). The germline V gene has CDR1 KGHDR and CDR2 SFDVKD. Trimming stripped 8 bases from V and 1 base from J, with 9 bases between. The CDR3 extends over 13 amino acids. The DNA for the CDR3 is TGTGCCACCACAGCAGGGGGCACAGATACGCAGTATTTT. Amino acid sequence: CATTAGGTDTQYF.

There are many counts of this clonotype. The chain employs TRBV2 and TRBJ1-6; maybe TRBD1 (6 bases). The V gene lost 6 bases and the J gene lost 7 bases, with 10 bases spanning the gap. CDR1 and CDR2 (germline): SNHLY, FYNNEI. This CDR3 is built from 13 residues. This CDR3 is CASRTGPNSPLHF. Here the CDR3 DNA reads TGTGCCAGCAGAACAGGGCCAAATTCACCCCTCCACTTT.

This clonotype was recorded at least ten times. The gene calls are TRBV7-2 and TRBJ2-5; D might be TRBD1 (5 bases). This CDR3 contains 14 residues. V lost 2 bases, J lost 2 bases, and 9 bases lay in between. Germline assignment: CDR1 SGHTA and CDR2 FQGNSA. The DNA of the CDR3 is TGTGCCAGCAGCTTACAAAAGGGGCAAGAGACCCAGTACTTC. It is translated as CASSLQKGQETQYF.

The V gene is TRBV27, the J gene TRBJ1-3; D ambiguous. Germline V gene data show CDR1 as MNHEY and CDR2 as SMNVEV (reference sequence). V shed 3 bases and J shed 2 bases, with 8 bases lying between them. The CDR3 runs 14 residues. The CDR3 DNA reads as TGTGCCAGCAGTTTGGAGAGGGCTGGAAACACCATATATTTT. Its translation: CASSLERAGNTIYF.

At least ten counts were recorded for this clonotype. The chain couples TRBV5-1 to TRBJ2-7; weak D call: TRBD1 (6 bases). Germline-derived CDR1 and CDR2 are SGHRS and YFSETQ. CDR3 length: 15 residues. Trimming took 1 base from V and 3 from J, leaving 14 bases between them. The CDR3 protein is CASSLFAGEGYEQYF. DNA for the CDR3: TGCGCCAGCAGCTTGTTTGCAGGGGAAGGCTACGAGCAGTACTTC. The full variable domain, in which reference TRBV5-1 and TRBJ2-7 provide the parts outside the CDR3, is KAGVTQTPRYLIKTRGQQVTLSCSPISGHRSVSWYQQTPGQGLQFLFEYFSETQRNKGNFPGRFSGRQFSNSRSEMNVSTLELGDSALYLCASSLFAGEGYEQYFGPGTRLTVT.

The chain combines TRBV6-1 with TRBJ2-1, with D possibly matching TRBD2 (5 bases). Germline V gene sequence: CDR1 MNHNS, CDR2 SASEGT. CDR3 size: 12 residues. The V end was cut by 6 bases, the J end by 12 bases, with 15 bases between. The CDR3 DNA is TGTGCCAGCAGGGAGCCGGGGTCTAGGCAGTTCTTC. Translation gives CASREPGSRQFF.

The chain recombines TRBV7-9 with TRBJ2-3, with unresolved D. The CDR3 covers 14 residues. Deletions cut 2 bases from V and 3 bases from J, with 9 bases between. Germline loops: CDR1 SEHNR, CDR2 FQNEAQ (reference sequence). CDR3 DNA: TGTGCCAGCAGCTTAATTCACCCAACAGATACGCAGTATTTT. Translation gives CASSLIHPTDTQYF.

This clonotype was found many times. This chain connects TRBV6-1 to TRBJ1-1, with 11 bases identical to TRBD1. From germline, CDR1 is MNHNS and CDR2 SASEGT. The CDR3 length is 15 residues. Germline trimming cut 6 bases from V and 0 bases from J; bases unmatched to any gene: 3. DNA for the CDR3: TGTGCCAGCAGCAGGGACAGGGGGATGAACACTGAAGCTTTCTTT. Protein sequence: CASSRDRGMNTEAFF.

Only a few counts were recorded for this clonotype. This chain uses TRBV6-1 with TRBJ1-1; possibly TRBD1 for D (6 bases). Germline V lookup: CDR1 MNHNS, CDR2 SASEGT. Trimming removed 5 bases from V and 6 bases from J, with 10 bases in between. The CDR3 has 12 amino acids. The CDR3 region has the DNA TGTGCCAGCAGTTTACAGGGCCCTGAAGCTTTCTTT. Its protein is CASSLQGPEAFF.

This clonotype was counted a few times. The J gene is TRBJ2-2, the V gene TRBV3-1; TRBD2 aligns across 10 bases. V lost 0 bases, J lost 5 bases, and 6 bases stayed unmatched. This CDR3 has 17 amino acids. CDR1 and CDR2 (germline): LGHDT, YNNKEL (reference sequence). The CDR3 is CASSQDTLAGSTGELFF. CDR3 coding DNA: TGTGCCAGCAGCCAAGATACACTAGCGGGGTCAACCGGGGAGCTGTTTTTT.

CDR3 nucleotides: TGCAGCGTTGAATTTGTCACAGATACGCAGTATTTT. Translated: CSVEFVTDTQYF. V and J are TRBV29-1 and TRBJ2-3; no definite D call. V was shortened by 2 bases and J by 2 bases, with 5 bases between the two germline ends. Germline CDR1 SQVTM, CDR2 ANQGSEA. This CDR3 has 12 residues.

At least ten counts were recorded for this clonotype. DNA of the CDR3: TGTGCCAGCAGCGTAGAGTACACAGATACGCAGTATTTT. This encodes CASSVEYTDTQYF. The rearrangement uses TRBV9 and TRBJ2-3; D uncertain. This CDR3 spans 13 amino acids. The V and J ends lost 0 bases and 2 bases respectively, with 4 bases between them. Looked up from germline, CDR1 is SGDLS and CDR2 is YYNGEE. The complete variable domain, with remaining parts taken from reference TRBV9 and TRBJ2-3, reads DSGVTQTPKHLITATGQRVTLRCSPRSGDLSVYWYQQSLDQGLQFLIQYYNGEERAKGNILERFSAQQFPDLHSELNLSSLELGDSALYFCASSVEYTDTQYFGPGTRLTVL.

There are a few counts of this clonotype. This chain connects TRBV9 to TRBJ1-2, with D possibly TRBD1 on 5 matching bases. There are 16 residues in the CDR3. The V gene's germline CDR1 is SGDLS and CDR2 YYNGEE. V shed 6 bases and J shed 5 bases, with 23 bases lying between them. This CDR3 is CASTPGGDGTSYGYTF. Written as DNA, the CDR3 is TGTGCCAGCACCCCGGGGGGAGACGGGACTTCTTATGGCTACACCTTC.

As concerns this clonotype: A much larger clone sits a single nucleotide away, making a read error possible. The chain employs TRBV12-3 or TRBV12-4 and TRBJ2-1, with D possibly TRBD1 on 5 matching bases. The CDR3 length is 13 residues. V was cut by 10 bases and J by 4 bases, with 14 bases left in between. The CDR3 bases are TGTGCCACCGCCGATCAGGGTTACAATGAGCAGTTCTTC. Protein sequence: CATADQGYNEQFF.

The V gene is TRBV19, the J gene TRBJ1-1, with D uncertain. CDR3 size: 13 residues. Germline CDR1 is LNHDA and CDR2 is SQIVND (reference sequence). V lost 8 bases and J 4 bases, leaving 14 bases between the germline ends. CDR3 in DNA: TGTGCCAGTGGGGAGTCCAGAAGCACTGAAGCTTTCTTT. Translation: CASGESRSTEAFF.